A single sample gave rise to the 14 T cell receptor beta chains below, sequenced in a study of blood T cell repertoires in COVID-19. Using immunoSEQ multiplex PCR, the repertoire was profiled, and TCRdb retains in-frame clones only, with some absent. Here the sample spans around 100,000 clones, about 92% being singletons. The sample taken for sequencing was peripheral blood. The origin of the receptors is a woman of 80 years or more in a cohort sampled during active COVID-19.

The chain recombines TRBV4-1 with TRBJ2-7; 7 bases fit TRBD1. CDR1 and CDR2 (germline): MGHRA, YSYEKL. V gave up 0 bases and J gave up 3 bases; unmatched junction bases: 5. CDR3 length equals 15 residues. For the CDR3, the DNA is TGCGCCAGCAGCCAAGATCCAGGGGGTATCTACGAGCAGTACTTC. As protein: CASSQDPGGIYEQYF.

In this sample, this clone turned up a few times. The rearrangement joins TRBV7-9 to TRBJ2-1, with a tentative D call TRBD2 (7 bases). Germline CDR1 and CDR2: SEHNR and FQNEAQ (reference sequence). CDR3 length equals 16 residues. The V end was cut by 6 bases, the J end by 5 bases, with 20 bases between. The CDR3 is CASRPGGGPPHNEQFF. The DNA of the CDR3 is TGTGCCAGCAGGCCAGGCGGGGGCCCACCACACAATGAGCAGTTCTTC.

This clone appeared a single time. V and J are TRBV9 and TRBJ2-3; 8 nucleotides match TRBD2. The V and J ends lost 4 bases and 1 base, in that order; junction bases with no gene match: 8. The CDR3 covers 16 residues. Looked up from germline, CDR1 is SGDLS and CDR2 is YYNGEE. For the CDR3, the DNA is TGTGCCAGCAGCCCAAGACTAGCGCCCCGCACAGATACGCAGTATTTT. Translation gives CASSPRLAPRTDTQYF.

The chain carries TRBV7-2 and TRBJ2-7; D uncertain. The CDR3 spans 12 residues. V was clipped by 0 bases and J by 3 bases, with 3 bases between them. In germline, CDR1 is SGHTA, CDR2 FQGNSA. The CDR3 spells CASSLALYEQYF. In nucleotides, the CDR3 is TGTGCCAGCAGCTTAGCCCTCTACGAGCAGTACTTC.

The chain employs TRBV10-3 and TRBJ1-4; 9 nucleotides line up with TRBD1. Germline-derived CDR1 and CDR2 are ENHRY and SYGVKD. J gave up 7 bases and V 9 bases, and 9 bases lay outside the gene matches. The CDR3 contains 14 residues. CDR3 sequence (DNA): TGTGCCATTTCTCCGGGACAGGGTATTGAAAAACTGTTTTTT. Protein: CAISPGQGIEKLFF.

The chain combines TRBV2 with TRBJ2-3; a possible D gene is TRBD1 (6 bases). In germline, CDR1 is SNHLY, CDR2 FYNNEI. V lost 6 bases, J lost 6 bases, and 19 bases lay in between. There are 15 residues in the CDR3. CDR3 in DNA: TGTGCCAGCAGGGGGGCGTGGGGATCGTCCGATACGCAGTATTTT. This encodes CASRGAWGSSDTQYF.

This rearrangement joins TRBV28 to TRBJ1-3; a possible D gene is TRBD1 (6 bases). CDR1 is MDHEN and CDR2 is SYDVKM in the germline V gene. The CDR3 loop spans 17 amino acids. V was shortened by 1 base and J by 0 bases, with 13 bases between the two germline ends. DNA of the CDR3: TGTGCCAGCAGTTTATTTCCAGGGGTAAGCTCTGGAAACACCATATATTTT. Translated, it gives CASSLFPGVSSGNTIYF.

DNA of the CDR3: TGTGCCAGCTCACCAATTACCGACAGGGGAGGCACCGGGGAGCTGTTTTTT. Protein product: CASSPITDRGGTGELFF. The chain joins TRBV18 to TRBJ2-2; TRBD1 matches 8 bases. Germline lookup yields CDR1 KGHSH and CDR2 LQKENI. The CDR3 loop spans 17 amino acids. The trim removed 2 bases at V and 4 bases at J, leaving 9 bases unmatched.

V gene TRBV19 combines with J gene TRBJ2-7; 12 nucleotides align to TRBD2. Trimming took 6 bases from V and 3 from J; bases not matched to a gene: 9. The CDR3 consists of 16 residues. From germline, CDR1 is LNHDA and CDR2 SQIVND (reference sequence). CDR3: CASRPQLAGGLYEQYF. In nucleotides, the CDR3 is TGTGCCAGTAGACCACAACTAGCGGGAGGACTCTACGAGCAGTACTTC.

The chain employs TRBV19 and TRBJ1-2; 8 nucleotides align to TRBD1. The CDR3 extends over 13 amino acids. The V gene end was trimmed by 1 base and the J gene end by 10 bases; junction bases not matched to a gene: 5. Germline V gene data show CDR1 as LNHDA and CDR2 as SQIVND (reference sequence). This chain's CDR3 is CASSIGQGADYTF. As DNA, the CDR3 is TGTGCCAGTAGTATAGGCCAGGGGGCCGACTACACCTTC.

The chain joins TRBV4-1 to TRBJ2-1; 7 bases align to TRBD1. V shed 1 base and J 5 bases; nucleotides not matched to a gene: 11. The CDR3 runs to 17 residues. The germline V gene has CDR1 MGHRA and CDR2 YSYEKL. The CDR3 sequence is CASSQGYRGNFDNEQFF. CDR3 nucleotides: TGCGCCAGCAGCCAAGGATACAGGGGTAATTTCGACAATGAGCAGTTCTTC.

The chain is built from TRBV19 and TRBJ2-6; possibly TRBD1 for D (5 bases). The germline V and J ends were trimmed by 3 bases and 0 bases, with 12 bases remaining between them. The CDR3 contains 17 residues. Germline-derived CDR1 and CDR2 are LNHDA and SQIVND (reference sequence). DNA of the CDR3: TGTGCCAGTAGTATCGACAAGGACATCTCTGGGGCCAACGTCCTGACTTTC. Amino acids: CASSIDKDISGANVLTF.

This chain joins TRBV5-8 and TRBJ2-3; TRBD1 matches 7 bases. J was trimmed by 4 bases and V by 2 bases; bases with no gene match: 7. Germline CDR1 reads SGHTS; CDR2 reads YDEGEE. The CDR3 has 15 residues. The CDR3 sequence: CASSLQGIEADTQYF. CDR3 nucleotide sequence: TGTGCCAGCAGCTTACAGGGGATTGAGGCAGATACGCAGTATTTT. The whole variable domain, filled in from reference TRBV5-8 and TRBJ2-3, reads EAGVTQSPTHLIKTRGQQATLRCSPISGHTSVYWYQQALGLGLQFLLWYDEGEERNRGNFPPRFSGRQFPNYSSELNVNALELEDSALYLCASSLQGIEADTQYFGPGTRLTVL.

The chain recombines TRBV11-2 with TRBJ1-3; D call uncertain. In germline, CDR1 is SGHAT, CDR2 FQNNGV. The V and J ends lost 0 bases and 4 bases respectively, with 7 bases between them. This CDR3 is 14 amino acids long. In nucleotides, the CDR3 is TGTGCCAGCAGCTTAGATCGTGTGGGAAACACCATATATTTT. Amino acids: CASSLDRVGNTIYF.